These 2 T cell receptor beta chains originate from one sample sequenced in a study of cytomegalovirus exposure and HLA in healthy donors. Primers included in the PCR were 60 Vbeta and 13 Jbeta primers. Profiled with immunoSEQ multiplex PCR; TCRdb holds only in-frame clones, not every one. There are about 110,000 clones in the sample; 60% to 85% occur only once, and around 3% lies in the top ten. Sequences were obtained from PBMCs. These TCRs come from a male donor in good health and CMV-seropositive.

V usage is TRBV29-1 and J usage is TRBJ2-1; D might be TRBD1 (6 bases). In germline, CDR1 is SQVTM, CDR2 ANQGSEA. With 0 bases removed from V and 10 bases from J, the gap between germline ends came to 16 bases. The CDR3 has 14 residues. In DNA form, the CDR3 reads TGCAGCGTTGAAGACCGAGGGGGTTTGGAGGAGCAGTTCTTC. Its protein product is CSVEDRGGLEEQFF.

The rearrangement joins TRBV19 to TRBJ2-2, with unresolved D. The V gene's germline CDR1 is LNHDA and CDR2 SQIVND (reference sequence). The CDR3 totals 15 residues. The V gene lost 2 bases and the J gene lost 1 base, with 8 bases spanning the gap. This chain's CDR3 is CASSISPGNTGELFF. The CDR3 DNA reads TGTGCCAGTAGTATATCCCCGGGGAACACCGGGGAGCTGTTTTTT.